The T cell receptor (beta chain) under discussion was sequenced for a study of blood T cell repertoires in COVID-19. Across the study: Sites in the United States, Italy and Spain provided acute and convalescent COVID-19 samples.

The age range of participants was about 18 to 95 years, with residence in about two dozen US areas. Two negative PCRs, clearance, or symptom resolution had been documented for recovered Cohort 3 donors. Trimming cost V 6 bases and J 8 bases, with 13 bases left between them. The CDR3 is made up of 13 amino acids. This table comes from immunoSEQ multiplex PCR, and its TCRdb copy is limited to in-frame clones, with some not included. The sample includes under 200,000 clones, roughly nine tenths seen only once; the top ten take about 7%. The chain is built from TRBV12-3 or TRBV12-4 and TRBJ1-4, with D perhaps TRBD1 (6 bases). The receptor comes from a woman aged 45 to 65 who had recovered from COVID-19. The sample comprised PBMCs or T cells enriched from blood (not recorded which). The CDR3 bases are TGTGCCAGCAGGCTAGCCGGGACAGAAAAACTGTTTTTT. As protein: CASRLAGTEKLFF.